Below are 10 T cell receptor beta chains sequenced from a single sample in a study of blood T cell repertoires in COVID-19. Profiled with immunoSEQ multiplex PCR; TCRdb holds only in-frame clones, not every one. The data show nearly 350,000 clones, about 88% seen once. What was sequenced was PBMCs or T cells enriched from blood (not recorded which). These receptors all come from a woman in her 30s who had recovered from COVID-19.

The rearrangement joins TRBV18 to TRBJ1-1; 9 positions match TRBD1. V gave up 5 bases and J gave up 3 bases; unmatched junction bases: 16. The CDR3 has 18 amino acids. Germline assignment: CDR1 KGHSH and CDR2 LQKENI. Here the CDR3 DNA reads TGTGCCAGCTCAGAATTCCCCGGGACAGGGTATAGGGACACTGAAGCTTTCTTT. It is translated as CASSEFPGTGYRDTEAFF. The entire variable domain, with the rest obtained from reference TRBV18 and TRBJ1-1, is as follows: NAGVMQNPRHLVRRRGQEARLRCSPMKGHSHVYWYRQLPEEGLKFMVYLQKENIIDESGMPKERFSAEFPKEGPSILRIQQVVRGDSAAYFCASSEFPGTGYRDTEAFFGQGTRLTVV.

The chain combines TRBV15 with TRBJ2-7; 8 nucleotides align to TRBD1. CDR1 LNHNV and CDR2 YYDKDF come from the germline V gene (reference sequence). This CDR3 is 15 amino acids long. V gave up 3 bases and J gave up 5 bases; unmatched junction bases: 9. CDR3 sequence reads: CATSRARTGSNEQYF. In DNA, the CDR3 is TGTGCCACCAGCAGGGCAAGGACAGGGAGTAACGAGCAGTACTTC.

This chain links TRBV27 with TRBJ2-7; 7 bases are shared with TRBD2. Germline V gene lookup returns CDR1 MNHEY and CDR2 SMNVEV (reference sequence). The CDR3 has 14 amino acids. V shed 6 bases, J shed 3 bases, and the junction held 8 bases outside the gene matches. The CDR3 coding sequence is TGTGCCAGCAGCCGAGCGGGATACGACTACGAGCAGTACTTC. Protein product: CASSRAGYDYEQYF.

V and J are TRBV4-1 and TRBJ2-7; 8 nucleotides agree with TRBD1. V shed 1 base, J shed 6 bases, and the junction held 5 bases outside the gene matches. The CDR3 consists of 14 residues. Germline V CDR1 and CDR2: MGHRA, YSYEKL. CDR3 in amino acids: CASSQAGTGFEQYF. CDR3 nucleotides: TGCGCCAGCAGCCAAGCCGGGACAGGTTTCGAGCAGTACTTC.

The J gene is TRBJ2-5, the V gene TRBV27; D is ambiguous. Germline assignment: CDR1 MNHEY and CDR2 SMNVEV (reference sequence). This CDR3 has 12 residues. The V end lost 2 bases, the J end lost 4 bases, and 5 bases lay between the germline ends. CDR3: CASSLAGETQYF. CDR3 bases: TGTGCCAGCAGTTTAGCAGGAGAGACCCAGTACTTC.

The genes are TRBV19 and TRBJ2-7; D is perhaps TRBD1 (7 bases). Germline CDR1 LNHDA, CDR2 SQIVND (reference sequence). V was clipped by 3 bases and J by 3 bases, with 15 bases between them. This CDR3 has 15 amino acids. Here the CDR3 DNA reads TGTGCCAGTAGTATCGGAGGGACAGACTTCTACGAGCAGTACTTC. Encoded protein: CASSIGGTDFYEQYF.

The chain combines TRBV5-1 with TRBJ1-1, with D tentatively TRBD1 (5 bases). Germline V CDR1 and CDR2: SGHRS, YFSETQ. V lost 1 base and J 1 base, leaving 14 bases between the germline ends. The CDR3 contains 16 residues. The CDR3 spells CASSLNPGGSNTEAFF. The CDR3 region has the DNA TGCGCCAGCAGCTTGAACCCGGGGGGTTCGAACACTGAAGCTTTCTTT.

The CDR3 nucleotides are TGCGCCAGCAGCTTGGAAGGTTTAGGGGTTGGTAATGAAAAACTGTTTTTT. Translating gives CASSLEGLGVGNEKLFF. The V gene is TRBV5-1, the J gene TRBJ1-4; the D gene is possibly TRBD1 (5 bases). The germline gives CDR1 SGHRS, CDR2 YFSETQ. V lost 0 bases and J lost 4, with 16 bases in between. The CDR3 length is 17 residues.

The chain has TRBV19 and TRBJ1-2; TRBD1 matches at 12 bases. The CDR3 runs to 18 residues. Per the germline V gene, CDR1 is LNHDA and CDR2 is SQIVND (reference sequence). With V trimmed by 5 bases and J by 2 bases, 12 bases remained unmatched. DNA for the CDR3: TGTGCCAGTAGTCCCCGGGACAGGGGGCGCGTTCGCAACTATGGCTACACCTTC. It codes for CASSPRDRGRVRNYGYTF.

This chain links TRBV6-2 or TRBV6-3 with TRBJ1-2; D ambiguous. V was cut by 0 bases and J by 6 bases, with 5 bases left in between. The germline V gene has CDR1 MNHEY and CDR2 SVGEGT. The CDR3 runs 12 residues. CDR3 in amino acids: CASSYSSHGYTF. CDR3 coding DNA: TGTGCCAGCAGTTACTCGTCTCATGGCTACACCTTC.